A selection of T cell receptor beta chains follows, all from one sample in a study of patients and donors after allogeneic stem cell transplantation. In TCRdb, the RT-PCR reads were re-called with MiXCR into one record per CDR3 protein. The table has approximately 200,000 distinct CDR3 sequences, around two fifths seen once. The sequencing input was blood, either unsorted or a sorted T cell fraction (not recorded which). The source is a human donor who was either an allogeneic HSCT recipient or a stem cell or donor lymphocyte infusion donor (not recorded which). It is not recorded whose cells these are; they may come from a transplant donor. Both conserved end residues are part of each CDR3. A D gene is named only where the DNA matches it firmly.

v_call	d_call	j_call	cdr3_aa
TRBV18	-	TRBJ1-2	CASSPPPNSQGYTF
TRBV15	-	TRBJ1-5	CATSRVADSNQPQHF
TRBV29-1	-	TRBJ2-7	CSVEVADSYEQYF
TRBV7-3	TRBD1	TRBJ1-2	CASSIDRDYGYTF
TRBV4-1	-	TRBJ2-1	CASSLEPPYNEQFF
TRBV7-2	TRBD1	TRBJ1-2	CASSRRGDRPRIDYGYTF
TRBV4-2	TRBD1	TRBJ1-5	CASSQDRTGIDNQPQHF
TRBV28	-	TRBJ1-1	CASTEGGSAFF
TRBV5-4	-	TRBJ2-1	CASSSGYIEQFF
TRBV7-9	-	TRBJ2-3	CASSLRSVAINTDTQYF
TRBV28	-	TRBJ1-2	CASSSTGSGGYTF
TRBV18	-	TRBJ1-1	CASSPAGTSNTEAFF
TRBV25-1	-	TRBJ1-4	CASSFDGAGEKLFF
TRBV20-1	-	TRBJ2-1	CSARDRAGARSLDEQFF
TRBV27	TRBD1	TRBJ2-7	CASSSLGQGSHEQYF
TRBV7-3	TRBD2	TRBJ2-1	CASSSLPTSGSPNNEQFF
TRBV19	TRBD2	TRBJ2-1	CASSMSGSGSEQFF
TRBV6-2/TRBV6-3	-	TRBJ2-1	CASSSETGRVYNEQFF
TRBV28	TRBD1	TRBJ2-2	CASAMTGGLGNTGELFF
TRBV6-5	-	TRBJ2-4	CASSPRRGIEGIQYF
TRBV7-9	TRBD2	TRBJ2-3	CASSLAGEGTDTQYF
TRBV9	TRBD1	TRBJ1-1	CASSVLQGGGTEAFF
TRBV4-3	-	TRBJ1-5	CASSQESGQPQHF
TRBV7-9	-	TRBJ2-7	CASSYRDPHEQYF
TRBV5-1	TRBD1	TRBJ1-1	CASSLQLGTGKLLDNTEAFF
TRBV20-1	-	TRBJ1-5	CSAREHSNQPQHF